The 27 T cell receptor beta chains presented below share a single source sample, sequenced in a study of blood T cell repertoires in COVID-19. Profiled with immunoSEQ multiplex PCR; TCRdb holds only in-frame clones, not every one. Here the sample spans approximately 270,000 clones, 70% to 90% being singletons. Sequenced material: peripheral blood. Receptors were obtained from a woman in her thirties with COVID-19, enrolled during active disease.

The V and J genes are TRBV5-5 and TRBJ2-5, with D unclear. CDR1 and CDR2 from the germline V gene are SGHKS and YYEKEE (reference sequence). V dropped 4 bases and J dropped 1 base, with 11 bases sitting between them. CDR3 length equals 14 residues. The CDR3 bases are TGTGCCAGCAGCCCCAACTCCCGCCAAGAGACCCAGTACTTC. Translation gives CASSPNSRQETQYF.

The V call is TRBV19, the J call TRBJ2-6; tentative D call: TRBD1 (6 bases). The CDR3 extends over 16 amino acids. From germline, CDR1 is LNHDA and CDR2 SQIVND (reference sequence). The V end was cut by 5 bases, the J end by 0 bases, with 11 bases between. This chain's CDR3 is CASSWGRPSGANVLTF. The CDR3 DNA reads as TGTGCCAGTAGTTGGGGGCGACCCTCTGGGGCCAACGTCCTGACTTTC. The full variable domain, with the rest looked up from reference TRBV19 and TRBJ2-6, is DGGITQSPKYLFRKEGQNVTLSCEQNLNHDAMYWYRQDPGQGLRLIYYSQIVNDFQKGDIAEGYSVSREKKESFPLTVTSAQKNPTAFYLCASSWGRPSGANVLTFGAGSRLTVL.

This chain connects TRBV29-1 to TRBJ2-2; D unresolved. Deletions cut 5 bases from V and 0 bases from J, with 7 bases between. The germline CDR1 and CDR2 sequences are SQVTM and ANQGSEA. CDR3 length: 13 amino acids. In nucleotides, the CDR3 is TGCAGCGTTCAACAGACGAACACCGGGGAGCTGTTTTTT. Translated, it gives CSVQQTNTGELFF.

The V call is TRBV7-2, the J call TRBJ2-1; a possible D gene is TRBD2 (7 bases). This CDR3 has 14 amino acids. Trimming took off 1 base at V and 9 bases at J, with 13 bases between the two ends. Germline V gives CDR1 SGHTA, CDR2 FQGNSA. The DNA of the CDR3 is TGTGCCAGCAGCTTAGGAGGGGGGGCTGTTGAGCAGTTCTTC. Encoded protein: CASSLGGGAVEQFF.

The genes are TRBV6-4 and TRBJ1-3; D unresolved. Deletions cut 5 bases from V and 8 bases from J, with 13 bases between. The CDR3 is made up of 13 amino acids. Germline V gives CDR1 MRHNA, CDR2 SNTAGT. Here the CDR3 reads CASSPALGDTIYF. The CDR3 DNA sequence: TGTGCCAGCAGTCCGGCCCTAGGAGACACCATATATTTT.

The J gene is TRBJ1-2, the V gene TRBV7-9; no reliable D call. The CDR3 consists of 12 residues. Germline V gives CDR1 SEHNR, CDR2 FQNEAQ (reference sequence). V lost 5 bases, J lost 6 bases, and 10 bases lay in between. The CDR3 DNA reads as TGTGCCAGCAGCCAACTAGGAGATGGCTACACCTTC. It specifies CASSQLGDGYTF.

V usage is TRBV7-9 and J usage is TRBJ2-5, with 7 bases lining up with TRBD1. The CDR3 extends over 15 amino acids. The junction had 7 bases not matched to a gene; V was cut back by 2 bases and J by 4 bases. Germline CDR1 is SEHNR and CDR2 is FQNEAQ (reference sequence). The CDR3 sequence: CASSLSQGVSETQYF. The DNA for the CDR3 is TGTGCCAGCAGCTTAAGCCAGGGGGTTTCAGAGACCCAGTACTTC.

CDR3 in DNA: TGTGCCAGCAGCCCAAGGACAAGACGTACTAATGAAAAACTGTTTTTT. This gives the protein CASSPRTRRTNEKLFF. This chain uses TRBV7-8 with TRBJ1-4; D perhaps matches TRBD1 (5 bases). The CDR3 covers 16 residues. Germline assignment: CDR1 SGHVS and CDR2 FQNEAQ. The V gene lost 5 bases and the J gene lost 2 bases, with 15 bases spanning the gap. The full variable domain, completed using reference TRBV7-8 and TRBJ1-4, is GAGVSQSPRYKVAKRGQDVALRCDPISGHVSLFWYQQALGQGPEFLTYFQNEAQLDKSGLPSDRFFAERPEGSVSTLKIQRTQQEDSAVYLCASSPRTRRTNEKLFFGSGTQLSVL.

This chain joins TRBV5-1 and TRBJ2-1; TRBD1 agrees at 7 bases. The germline CDR1 and CDR2 sequences are SGHRS and YFSETQ. J was trimmed by 0 bases and V by 3 bases; bases with no gene match: 3. This CDR3 comprises 15 residues. The CDR3 nucleotides are TGCGCCAGCAGCTCGGGACAGATCTCCTACAATGAGCAGTTCTTC. Residues: CASSSGQISYNEQFF.

This chain connects TRBV6-5 to TRBJ1-2; 7 bases are a match to TRBD1. This CDR3 is 15 amino acids long. Germline CDR1 MNHEY, CDR2 SVGAGI. V lost 5 bases and J lost 9; bases outside the gene matches: 15. The CDR3 here is CASSTYAGQAGSYTF. The CDR3 bases are TGTGCCAGCAGTACCTACGCCGGACAGGCGGGGAGCTACACCTTC.

The chain has TRBV5-5 and TRBJ1-6; a weak D match, TRBD1 (6 bases). Germline V gene sequence: CDR1 SGHKS, CDR2 YYEKEE (reference sequence). Trimming stripped 5 bases from V and 8 bases from J, with 20 bases between. The CDR3 runs 16 residues. The CDR3 DNA is TGTGCCAGCAGGGAAACAGGGATCGGCCTGGATTCACCCCTCCACTTT. This translates into CASRETGIGLDSPLHF.

This clone was counted only a few times. The genes are TRBV27 and TRBJ1-5; D remains unclear. Trimming took off 8 bases at V and 9 bases at J, with 17 bases between the two ends. Germline CDR1 reads MNHEY; CDR2 reads SMNVEV (reference sequence). The CDR3 extends over 13 amino acids. DNA for the CDR3: TGTGCCAGCGCACCTTTATTGGCCCCGCCCCAGCATTTT. Its translation is CASAPLLAPPQHF.

The chain joins TRBV3-1 (or the pseudogene TRBV3-2) to TRBJ2-7, with D tentatively TRBD2 (5 bases). The CDR3 contains 14 residues. V was clipped by 4 bases and J by 4 bases, with 14 bases between them. CDR1 is LGHDT, CDR2 YNNKEL, per germline (reference sequence). The CDR3 loop reads CASSPGLALYEQYV. The CDR3 DNA is TGTGCCAGCAGCCCAGGCCTAGCCTTATACGAGCAGTACGTC.

V usage is TRBV5-1 and J usage is TRBJ2-3; 9 positions agree with TRBD2. J was trimmed by 0 bases and V by 4 bases; bases with no gene match: 15. This CDR3 comprises 19 residues. Germline V lookup: CDR1 SGHRS, CDR2 YFSETQ. CDR3 in amino acids: CASSPSGGGGASSTDTQYF. The DNA for the CDR3 is TGCGCCAGCAGCCCCTCGGGCGGCGGGGGGGCCTCTAGCACAGATACGCAGTATTTT. Together with reference TRBV5-1 and TRBJ2-3, the CDR3 gives the full variable domain: KAGVTQTPRYLIKTRGQQVTLSCSPISGHRSVSWYQQTPGQGLQFLFEYFSETQRNKGNFPGRFSGRQFSNSRSEMNVSTLELGDSALYLCASSPSGGGGASSTDTQYFGPGTRLTVL.

The chain carries TRBV16 and TRBJ1-1, with D possibly being TRBD1 (6 bases). This CDR3 contains 15 residues. The germline V and J ends were trimmed by 3 bases and 11 bases, with 22 bases remaining between them. The germline V gene encodes CDR1 KGHSY and CDR2 FQNENV. Written as DNA, the CDR3 is TGTGCCAGCAGCCAGGGTGACAGGAGTGGGACGTGGGCTTTCTTT. Encoded protein: CASSQGDRSGTWAFF.

The CDR3 loop is CATSGTGGYNEQFF. The CDR3 DNA follows: TGTGCCACCAGCGGGACAGGGGGATACAATGAGCAGTTCTTC. The chain links TRBV15 to TRBJ2-1; 11 nucleotides match TRBD1. The CDR3 loop spans 14 amino acids. The trim removed 5 bases at V and 4 bases at J, leaving 1 base unmatched. The germline CDR1 and CDR2 sequences are LNHNV and YYDKDF (reference sequence).

The chain recombines TRBV25-1 with TRBJ1-2; perhaps TRBD1 as D (5 bases). Trimming cost V 4 bases and J 1 base, with 13 bases left between them. From germline, CDR1 is MGHDK and CDR2 SYGVNS. The CDR3 runs to 15 residues. The CDR3 reads CASSGAGLNNYGYTF. The CDR3 DNA reads TGTGCCAGCAGTGGAGCAGGGCTTAATAACTATGGCTACACCTTC.

The chain combines TRBV27 with TRBJ2-7; 11 positions agree with TRBD1. This CDR3 region has 17 residues. Unmatched junction bases numbered 11, after V lost 5 bases and J lost 2 bases. From germline, CDR1 is MNHEY and CDR2 SMNVEV (reference sequence). Here the CDR3 reads CASSPSPPGQGAYEQYF. The CDR3 DNA reads TGTGCCAGCAGTCCCAGCCCCCCGGGACAGGGGGCCTACGAGCAGTACTTC.

A single count supports this clone. This chain uses TRBV11-2 with TRBJ1-2, with D tentatively TRBD1 (5 bases). Trimming removed 5 bases at V and 4 bases at J, with 14 bases between. Germline values: CDR1 SGHAT, CDR2 FQNNGV. The CDR3 spans 14 residues. The CDR3 DNA follows: TGTGCCAGCAGCCCACACGCAGGGCGCTATGGCTACACCTTC. Amino acid sequence: CASSPHAGRYGYTF.

This clone was recorded at least ten times. The V gene is TRBV6-1, the J gene TRBJ1-1; 7 bases align to TRBD1. With 2 bases clipped from V and 1 base from J, the junction kept 10 bases outside the gene matches. Germline loops: CDR1 MNHNS, CDR2 SASEGT. This CDR3 spans 17 amino acids. The DNA for the CDR3 is TGTGCCAGCAGTGAAATGGGACAGTGGGGCCCGAACACTGAAGCTTTCTTT. It codes for CASSEMGQWGPNTEAFF.

This chain links TRBV2 with TRBJ2-5; TRBD2 aligns across 14 bases. V dropped 6 bases and J dropped 6; count of bases not matched to a gene: 12. The CDR3 is 17 amino acids. Germline V gene sequence: CDR1 SNHLY, CDR2 FYNNEI. The CDR3 is CASSPRLAGGAEKTQYF. CDR3 bases: TGTGCCAGCAGCCCAAGACTAGCGGGGGGGGCCGAGAAGACCCAGTACTTC.

This sequence joins TRBV11-2 and TRBJ2-3; D is perhaps TRBD1 (5 bases). CDR3 length equals 15 residues. CDR1 and CDR2 (germline): SGHAT, FQNNGV. With 1 base removed from V and 4 bases from J, the gap between germline ends came to 12 bases. The CDR3 reads CASSLAGRASDTQYF. DNA of the CDR3: TGTGCCAGCAGCTTAGCGGGCAGGGCCTCAGATACGCAGTATTTT.

The V call is TRBV29-1, the J call TRBJ2-5, with D maybe TRBD1 (6 bases). The germline V gene has CDR1 SQVTM and CDR2 ANQGSEA. V dropped 4 bases and J dropped 1 base, with 13 bases sitting between them. The CDR3 contains 14 residues. The CDR3 spells CSVVFTGPQETQYF. The CDR3 DNA sequence: TGCAGCGTTGTTTTTACAGGGCCCCAAGAGACCCAGTACTTC.

The gene calls are TRBV28 and TRBJ2-2; 8 bases map to TRBD2. The germline gives CDR1 MDHEN, CDR2 SYDVKM. Trimming took 6 bases from V and 6 from J; bases not matched to a gene: 9. This CDR3 has 15 residues. The chain's CDR3 is CASSPRRAGAGELFF. CDR3 sequence (DNA): TGTGCCAGCAGCCCCCGGCGAGCGGGGGCCGGGGAGCTGTTTTTT.

CDR3 sequence reads: CASSSRTDGTGELFF. CDR3 DNA: TGTGCCAGCAGCTCTCGGACTGACGGCACCGGGGAGCTGTTTTTT. V usage is TRBV7-2 and J usage is TRBJ2-2, with D perhaps TRBD2 (5 bases). Germline V gives CDR1 SGHTA, CDR2 FQGNSA. Trimming cost V 4 bases and J 4 bases, with 13 bases left between them. The CDR3 runs 15 residues.

This rearrangement joins TRBV7-9 to TRBJ2-2; 7 bases line up with TRBD1. CDR1 is SEHNR and CDR2 is FQNEAQ in the germline V gene (reference sequence). The CDR3 totals 14 residues. V was pared by 1 base and J by 6 bases, with 2 bases of the junction left unmatched. The CDR3 bases are TGTGCCAGCAGCTTAGTGACAGGGCCCGGGGAGCTGTTTTTT. Translated: CASSLVTGPGELFF.

The chain has TRBV5-5 and TRBJ1-6, with D unclear. The CDR3 is made up of 16 amino acids. From germline, CDR1 is SGHKS and CDR2 YYEKEE (reference sequence). V gave up 0 bases and J gave up 7 bases, with 14 bases separating them. DNA for the CDR3: TGTGCCAGCAGCTTGGAAGTGGGTCGGGAAAATTCACCCCTCCACTTT. Amino acids: CASSLEVGRENSPLHF.